This T cell receptor beta chain was sequenced for a study of T cells in Graves' hyperthyroidism and ophthalmopathy. Study-wide findings and caveats: Among clonotypes expanded in thyroid above 0.001, most were also found in blood.

Authors of the study amplified TCR beta CDR3 regions from RNA transcripts. Researchers ran a first-round RT-PCR on the TCR CDR3 using the HTBI primer set. TCRdb analysed the multiplex PCR reads with MiXCR anew, one entry per CDR3 protein. Of about half a million distinct CDR3 sequences in the sample, roughly a quarter were seen once. Diagnosis relied on clinical symptoms, serum thyroxine and TRAb, thyroid ultrasound and orbital computed tomography. Germline loops: CDR1 DFQATT, CDR2 SNEGSKA (reference sequence). V lost 2 bases, J lost 3 bases, and 14 bases lay in between. The length of the CDR3 is 14 residues. This clonotype was counted many times. Its antigen is currently unknown.

Sequencing was carried out using blood. The genes are TRBV20-1 and TRBJ2-7; TRBD2 might be the D (6 bases). This sequence was found in a woman aged 25 to 39 with Graves' ophthalmopathy. The CDR3: CSARTLGGIYEQYF. As DNA, the CDR3 is TGCAGTGCTAGAACGCTAGGAGGGATCTACGAGCAGTACTTC.